This is a list of T cell receptor beta chains from one sample in a study of T cells in Graves' hyperthyroidism and ophthalmopathy. Each CDR3 protein gets one entry after TCRdb re-called the multiplex PCR reads with MiXCR. The repertoire holds roughly 720,000 distinct CDR3 sequences, with about 18% as singletons. Material: blood. The origin of the receptors is a man aged 45 to 65 with Graves' hyperthyroidism. CDR3s include the opening cysteine and the closing phenylalanine or tryptophan. A D gene is named only where the DNA matches it firmly. A row's size may be missing; if present it is once, few, many or a size class.

clone_size	d_call	v_call	j_call	cdr3_aa	cdr3_nt
many	.	TRBV28	TRBJ2-4	CASSLQPKNIQYF	TGTGCCAGCAGTTTGCAACCCAAAAACATTCAGTACTTC
.	.	TRBV20-1	TRBJ2-1	CSAREDATYNEQFF	TGCAGTGCTAGAGAGGACGCAACCTACAATGAGCAGTTCTTC
.	TRBD2	TRBV10-3	TRBJ2-1	CAISEHLAGVYNEQFF	TGTGCCATCAGTGAGCATCTAGCGGGTGTCTACAATGAGCAGTTCTTC
many	.	TRBV3-1	TRBJ2-7	CASSQSGYYEQYF	TGTGCCAGCAGCCAGAGCGGTTACTACGAGCAGTACTTC
.	.	TRBV28	TRBJ1-4	CASSFVGAGEKLFF	TGTGCCAGCAGTTTTGTCGGGGCGGGAGAAAAACTGTTTTTT
once	TRBD1	TRBV18	TRBJ1-1	CGSSSGTGGLNTEAFF	TGTGGCAGCTCATCCGGGACAGGGGGCCTGAACACTGAAGCTTTCTTT
many	.	TRBV11-2	TRBJ1-1	CASSLGVANTEAFF	TGTGCCAGCAGCTTAGGCGTCGCCAACACTGAAGCTTTCTTT
.	TRBD1	TRBV5-6	TRBJ1-1	CASSSWTGYTEAFF	TGTGCCAGCAGCTCCTGGACAGGGTATACTGAAGCTTTCTTT
.	.	TRBV2	TRBJ1-5	CASSFGADRLYQPQHF	TGTGCCAGCAGTTTTGGTGCCGACAGGCTCTATCAGCCCCAGCATTTT
.	.	TRBV24-1	TRBJ2-5	CATSDSGGVGETQYF	TGTGCCACCAGTGACTCCGGCGGGGTTGGAGAGACCCAGTACTTC
many	.	TRBV11-2	TRBJ2-5	CASSPDRREETQYF	TGTGCCAGCAGCCCCGACCGTCGCGAAGAGACCCAGTACTTC
.	.	TRBV20-1	TRBJ1-5	CSARDSASNQPQHF	TGCAGTGCTAGAGATTCGGCTAGCAATCAGCCCCAGCATTTT
.	TRBD1	TRBV19	TRBJ1-2	CASTQTYGTGHNYGYTF	TGTGCCAGTACCCAGACCTACGGGACAGGGCATAACTATGGCTACACCTTC
many	TRBD2	TRBV29-1	TRBJ2-7	CSVEDESSGAYEQYF	TGCAGCGTTGAAGATGAATCTAGCGGGGCGTACGAGCAGTACTTC
many	TRBD1	TRBV6-1	TRBJ2-7	CASSKSTSGQGIYYEQYF	TGTGCCAGCAGTAAATCCACTTCGGGACAGGGAATTTATTACGAGCAGTACTTC
.	.	TRBV7-8	TRBJ2-7	CASSLVHGSYEQYF	TGTGCCAGCAGCTTGGTCCATGGCTCCTACGAGCAGTACTTC
.	.	TRBV2	TRBJ2-2	CASSRRLNLNTGGLFF	TGTGCCAGCAGTAGGAGACTGAACCTGAACACCGGGGGGCTGTTTTTT
.	TRBD2	TRBV19	TRBJ2-7	CASSVGLAGGAYEQYF	TGTGCCAGTAGTGTGGGACTAGCGGGAGGCGCCTACGAGCAGTACTTC
once	TRBD2	TRBV6-1	TRBJ2-1	CASRGLEPRNEQFF	TGTGCCAGCAGAGGACTAGAGCCTCGTAATGAGCAGTTCTTC
.	.	TRBV5-1	TRBJ2-1	CASSLPEPGEQFF	TGCGCCAGCAGCTTGCCGGAACCGGGTGAGCAGTTCTTC
.	.	TRBV19	TRBJ1-1	CASSIVSGTTEAFF	TGTGCCAGTAGTATAGTTTCGGGGACCACTGAAGCTTTCTTT
few	TRBD2	TRBV20-1	TRBJ2-1	CSARVPAGGPNNEQFF	TGCAGTGCTAGAGTTCCAGCGGGAGGGCCAAACAATGAGCAGTTCTTC
many	TRBD1	TRBV27	TRBJ1-2	CASSPSQGEGYTF	TGTGCCAGCAGCCCAAGCCAGGGGGAAGGCTACACCTTC
many	.	TRBV6-2/TRBV6-3	TRBJ2-7	CASSRSFSYEQYF	TGTGCCAGCTCCCGTTCCTTTAGCTACGAGCAGTACTTC
.	TRBD1	TRBV2	TRBJ1-1	CASSPTGWTTEAFF	TGTGCCAGCAGTCCGACAGGGTGGACCACTGAAGCTTTCTTT
many	TRBD2	TRBV7-9	TRBJ2-7	CASSPGLAAEQYF	TGTGCCAGCAGCCCCGGCCTAGCGGCCGAGCAGTACTTC
once	.	TRBV25-1	TRBJ2-5	CASSDSQLYQETQYF	TGTGCCAGCAGTGACAGTCAACTGTACCAAGAGACCCAGTACTTC
.	.	TRBV14	TRBJ1-6	CASSLWDGNSPLHF	TGTGCCAGCAGCCTATGGGACGGAAATTCACCCCTCCACTTT
many	TRBD2	TRBV28	TRBJ2-5	CASSLYSGSRETQYF	TGTGCCAGCAGTTTATACAGCGGGAGCCGGGAGACCCAGTACTTC
.	.	TRBV29-1	TRBJ1-1	CSVADMMNTEAFF	TGCAGCGTTGCAGATATGATGAACACTGAAGCTTTCTTT
many	.	TRBV28	TRBJ1-2	CASGSYGYTF	TGTGCCAGCGGTAGCTATGGCTACACCTTC
.	TRBD2	TRBV29-1	TRBJ2-2	CSVEEPLGSGSYTGELFF	TGCAGCGTTGAAGAGCCTCTGGGAAGCGGGAGCTACACCGGGGAGCTGTTTTTT
few	.	TRBV7-2	TRBJ2-2	CASSLASWGTGELFF	TGTGCCAGCAGCTTAGCGAGTTGGGGCACCGGGGAGCTGTTTTTT
many	TRBD1	TRBV12-3/TRBV12-4	TRBJ1-5	CASSTGGNQPQHF	TGTGCCAGCAGCACAGGGGGCAATCAGCCCCAGCATTTT
many	.	TRBV13	TRBJ1-4	CASSLKQGNEKLFF	TGTGCCAGCAGCTTAAAACAGGGAAATGAAAAACTGTTTTTT
many	TRBD1	TRBV28	TRBJ1-2	CASSLPITGGAGYGYTF	TGTGCCAGCAGTTTACCTATTACAGGGGGCGCAGGCTATGGCTACACCTTC
.	.	TRBV6-1	TRBJ1-6	CASSHPSLEWNSPLHF	TGTGCCAGCAGTCACCCCTCCCTTGAGTGGAATTCACCCCTCCACTTT
few	.	TRBV5-1	TRBJ2-3	CASSFPPLRERTDTQYF	TGCGCCAGCAGCTTTCCGCCGTTGCGGGAACGGACAGATACGCAGTATTTT
many	.	TRBV20-1	TRBJ1-2	CSASLQMNYGYTF	TGCAGTGCCTCGTTACAGATGAACTATGGCTACACCTTC
.	TRBD1	TRBV10-3	TRBJ2-5	CAIRGDRGPPKEYF	TGTGCCATCAGGGGGGACAGGGGGCCCCCGAAAGAGTACTTC
.	TRBD1	TRBV3-1	TRBJ1-1	CASSQHGQGGRTEAFF	TGTGCCAGCAGCCAGCACGGACAGGGCGGCCGAACTGAAGCTTTCTTT
many	TRBD2	TRBV30	TRBJ2-3	CAWSGLAGADTQYF	TGTGCCTGGAGTGGGCTAGCGGGAGCAGATACGCAGTATTTT